This T cell receptor beta chain was identified during a study of tumor and adjacent non-tumor tissue in lung cancer. Background on the study: Each sample yielded roughly 4 million productive TCRbeta reads on average. Study-wide results and caveats: Tumor TCR diversity, when higher, was linked to shorter survival. TCR diversity was significantly greater in tumor than normal lung tissue. Tumor repertoires had a smaller top 100 clone share than normal lung.

This clonotype turned up a few times. Its antigen remains unidentified. Since no conserved phenylalanine or tryptophan closes the CDR3, a read error is the likely cause. CDR1 is DFQATT, CDR2 SNEGSKA, per germline (reference sequence). The CDR3 sequence is 12 residues long. Deletions cut 6 bases from V and 1 base from J, with 7 bases between. RNA was extracted from bulk tissue without any cell sorting. The normal lung tissue was taken more than 3 cm from the tumor edge. Three rounds of nested PCR, following a modified ARM-PCR protocol, produced the TCRbeta library. TCRdb reanalysed the multiplex PCR reads using MiXCR and keeps one entry per CDR3 protein. The sample comprises under 80,000 distinct CDR3 sequences, more than 65% of which are singletons, and around 43% rests with the top ten.

The rearrangement joins TRBV20-1 to TRBJ1-5; D not certain. The sample consisted of distant non-tumor lung tissue. The source is a man in his 60s with non-small cell lung cancer. The CDR3 loop is CSAGMSNQPQHL. As DNA, the CDR3 is TGCAGTGCAGGGATGAGCAATCAGCCCCAGCATCTT.